These 14 T cell receptor beta chains were sequenced from one sample in a study of T cell changes during pregnancy in multiple sclerosis. This table comes from immunoSEQ multiplex PCR, and its TCRdb copy is limited to in-frame clones, with some not included. The top ten clones hold roughly 0.4% of a sample with roughly 34,000 clones, more than 90% of them seen once. The sample here was CD4+ T cells from peripheral blood mononuclear cells, taken in the second trimester of pregnancy. These receptors all come from a female donor in good health, enrolled as a control in a pregnancy study.

The J gene is TRBJ1-1, the V gene TRBV6-5, with D possibly TRBD1 on 6 matching bases. The V end lost 2 bases, the J end lost 6 bases, and 19 bases lay between the germline ends. The CDR3 runs to 16 residues. Per germline, CDR1 MNHEY and CDR2 SVGAGI. CDR3 protein: CASSYRDTGGYAEAFF. The CDR3 DNA follows: TGTGCCAGCAGTTACCGGGACACGGGTGGGTACGCTGAAGCTTTCTTT.

The V and J genes are TRBV14 and TRBJ1-1; D unclear. The CDR3 is made up of 12 amino acids. V was shortened by 6 bases and J by 6 bases, with 11 bases between the two germline ends. Germline V lookup: CDR1 SGHDN, CDR2 FVKESK. CDR3 region: CASRAAGPEAFF. CDR3 coding DNA: TGTGCCAGCAGGGCCGCGGGCCCTGAAGCTTTCTTT.

This clone was seen only once. This rearrangement joins TRBV6-6 to TRBJ2-1; the match to TRBD2 covers 7 bases. Germline lookup yields CDR1 MNHNY and CDR2 SVGAGI (reference sequence). V lost 6 bases, J lost 6 bases, and 5 bases stayed unmatched. This CDR3 spans 13 amino acids. The CDR3 loop reads CASRTSPGNEQFF. DNA of the CDR3: TGTGCCAGCAGGACTAGCCCGGGCAATGAGCAGTTCTTC.

This chain links TRBV19 with TRBJ2-7; maybe TRBD1 (5 bases). Per the germline V gene, CDR1 is LNHDA and CDR2 is SQIVND (reference sequence). This CDR3 contains 15 residues. Trimming took off 4 bases at V and 0 bases at J, with 13 bases between the two ends. CDR3: CASSNRQSISYEQYF. The CDR3 DNA reads as TGTGCCAGTAGTAACCGACAGTCCATCTCCTACGAGCAGTACTTC.

V and J are TRBV6-4 and TRBJ2-7, with 9 bases lining up with TRBD1. Germline CDR1 reads MRHNA; CDR2 reads SNTAGT. With 0 bases clipped from V and 5 bases from J, the junction kept 8 bases outside the gene matches. CDR3 size: 16 residues. The CDR3 sequence: CASSDSFGTGTDEQYF. The CDR3 DNA follows: TGTGCCAGCAGTGACTCGTTCGGGACAGGGACCGACGAGCAGTACTTC.

The chain carries TRBV19 and TRBJ1-2; D is undetermined. Trimming stripped 3 bases from V and 7 bases from J, with 18 bases between. From germline, CDR1 is LNHDA and CDR2 SQIVND (reference sequence). This CDR3 contains 15 residues. This CDR3 is CASSIVVANRVGYTF. The CDR3 DNA reads as TGTGCCAGTAGTATCGTCGTCGCGAATCGAGTTGGCTACACCTTC.

This clone has a single count. The chain couples TRBV5-1 to TRBJ1-3; no firm D call. Germline V CDR1 and CDR2: SGHRS, YFSETQ. CDR3 length: 16 amino acids. V gave up 0 bases and J gave up 0 bases, with 10 bases separating them. The CDR3: CASSLGTFSSGNTIYF. As DNA, the CDR3 is TGCGCCAGCAGCTTGGGTACCTTCAGCTCTGGAAACACCATATATTTT.

The chain combines TRBV4-3 with TRBJ2-1, with 8 bases fitting TRBD2. J was trimmed by 0 bases and V by 0 bases; bases with no gene match: 10. The germline gives CDR1 LGHNA, CDR2 YSLEER. The CDR3 loop spans 19 amino acids. The CDR3 DNA reads as TGCGCCAGCAGCCAAGATGAGGGCGGGGGGCTAAGCTCCTACAATGAGCAGTTCTTC. Its protein is CASSQDEGGGLSSYNEQFF.

The genes are TRBV6-6 and TRBJ1-6, with D possibly TRBD1 on 6 matching bases. The CDR3 consists of 13 residues. The germline V gene has CDR1 MNHNY and CDR2 SVGAGI (reference sequence). The V and J ends lost 10 bases and 7 bases respectively, with 14 bases between them. The CDR3 region has the DNA TGTGCCACCACCCAGACAGGAAATTCACCCCTCCACTTT. Translation gives CATTQTGNSPLHF.

The gene calls are TRBV6-5 and TRBJ1-1; D may be TRBD1 (5 bases). The CDR3 is 14 residues long. Trimming shortened V by 8 bases and J by 1 base, and 14 bases separated the two germline ends. Germline V gives CDR1 MNHEY, CDR2 SVGAGI. In DNA, the CDR3 is TGTGCCAGCGCCCAGACAAGGGGGAACACTGAAGCTTTCTTT. It yields the protein CASAQTRGNTEAFF.

V and J are TRBV6-5 and TRBJ2-5; the D gene is possibly TRBD2 (5 bases). V shed 7 bases and J shed 4 bases, with 13 bases lying between them. Per the germline V gene, CDR1 is MNHEY and CDR2 is SVGAGI. This CDR3 comprises 13 residues. The CDR3: CASKEVVAETQYF. As DNA, the CDR3 is TGTGCCAGCAAGGAGGTCGTAGCAGAGACCCAGTACTTC.

The chain couples TRBV10-2 to TRBJ2-1, with TRBD1 as a possible D gene (5 bases). This CDR3 is 12 amino acids long. The germline gives CDR1 WSHSY, CDR2 SAAADI. Trimming took off 6 bases at V and 9 bases at J, with 12 bases between the two ends. The CDR3 DNA follows: TGCGCCAGCAGAAGGGGCGTATTTGAGCAGTTCTTC. It codes for CASRRGVFEQFF.

V is TRBV4-1 and J is TRBJ1-1; no definite D call. V shed 0 bases and J shed 1 base, with 6 bases lying between them. The CDR3 is 14 amino acids. Looked up from germline, CDR1 is MGHRA and CDR2 is YSYEKL. CDR3 DNA sequence: TGCGCCAGCAGCCAAGACAGGCGGAACACTGAAGCTTTCTTT. Translated: CASSQDRRNTEAFF.

V and J are TRBV5-1 and TRBJ1-2, with D maybe TRBD1 (5 bases). The V gene's germline CDR1 is SGHRS and CDR2 YFSETQ. The CDR3 is made up of 16 amino acids. V dropped 0 bases and J dropped 4 bases, with 16 bases sitting between them. DNA for the CDR3: TGCGCCAGCAGCTTGGGGCAGGGCACGTCGAGCTATGGCTACACCTTC. It is translated as CASSLGQGTSSYGYTF. The full variable domain, rest sourced from reference TRBV5-1 and TRBJ1-2, is KAGVTQTPRYLIKTRGQQVTLSCSPISGHRSVSWYQQTPGQGLQFLFEYFSETQRNKGNFPGRFSGRQFSNSRSEMNVSTLELGDSALYLCASSLGQGTSSYGYTFGSGTRLTVV.